The rows below give T cell receptor beta chains drawn from one sample of a study of Ad26.COV2.S vaccination and SARS-CoV-2 variants. TCRdb keeps only in-frame clones here, not all; method: immunoSEQ multiplex PCR. This table has hundreds of thousands of clones, 65% to 90% appearing once. The sample in question was peripheral blood, obtained in a trial of Ad26.COV2.S vaccine versus placebo. The source is a person between 18 and 65 years old who received the Ad26.COV2.S COVID-19 vaccine or a placebo. Each CDR3 is given without its conserved first and last residue.

TRBJ2-7	TRBV19	ASSRQIGGYEQY
TRBJ2-7	TRBV7-2	ASSYSSGSLSEQY
TRBJ2-7	TRBV6-5	ASSRSGQGGEQY
TRBJ2-7	TRBV25-1	ASRGQGTYEQY
TRBJ2-5	TRBV4-3	ASSQGANPEETQY
TRBJ2-1	TRBV3-1/TRBV3-2	ASSQTSGSLYNEQF
TRBJ2-7	TRBV6-2/TRBV6-3	ASSPPGSPYEQY
TRBJ1-3	TRBV4-1	ASSQGSGAGNTIY
TRBJ2-1	TRBV2	ASRGVGNEQF
TRBJ1-2	TRBV19	ASSIIGSVGPGGYT
TRBJ1-3	TRBV9	ASSPRGGLGNTIY
TRBJ2-5	TRBV5-4	ATNLRLQETQY
TRBJ1-2	TRBV11-2	ASSPGHGYGYT
TRBJ2-7	TRBV4-1	ASSQDTRAYEQY
TRBJ2-2	TRBV4-3	ASSQMGQSTGELF
TRBJ1-6	TRBV27	ASSFSYREPNSPLH
TRBJ1-6	TRBV2	ASSGGDSSYNSPLH
TRBJ2-5	TRBV12-5	ASGLGGETQY
TRBJ2-5	TRBV10-3	AISEPSLQETQY
TRBJ1-1	TRBV5-5	ASSFDRANTEAF
TRBJ2-5	TRBV3-1/TRBV3-2	ASSQGLGGKETQY